These T cell receptor beta chains were read from a single sample in a study of human T cells and chemical hapten exposure. In TCRdb, the RACE reads were re-called with MiXCR into one record per CDR3 protein. The sample has a few hundred thousand distinct CDR3 sequences; about 6% are singletons. This specimen was whole blood, taken in connection with sensitization to the hapten diphenylcyclopropenone (DPC). The receptors shown here come from a woman aged 18-29 years with alopecia areata. Some clones in this sample may be carry-over from other donors' samples. Each CDR3 is given with its conserved first and last residue. A D gene is named only where the DNA matches it firmly. Only some rows state a clone size, as once, few, many or a class for expanded clones.

V	J	size	D	CDR3	DNA
TRBV11-2	TRBJ1-2	many	TRBD1	CASSSPGTGLTLGYGYTF	TGTGCCAGCAGCTCGCCCGGGACAGGACTTACTCTTGGGTATGGCTACACCTTC
TRBV29-1	TRBJ2-3	few	TRBD1	CSVEVDRVSDTQYF	TGCAGCGTTGAAGTGGACAGGGTTAGCGATACGCAGTATTTT
TRBV6-6	TRBJ1-2	many	-	CASKGARSYGYTF	TGTGCCAGCAAAGGGGCGAGAAGCTATGGCTACACCTTC
TRBV7-9	TRBJ2-3	-	TRBD1	CASSSLTGLSTDTQYF	TGTGCCAGCAGCTCCTTGACAGGGTTAAGCACAGATACGCAGTATTTT
TRBV6-6	TRBJ2-7	-	TRBD1	CASRAPGQTYEQYF	TGTGCCAGCAGAGCACCGGGACAGACCTACGAGCAGTACTTC
TRBV4-1	TRBJ1-5	-	-	CASSHRDGDLNQPQHF	TGCGCCAGCAGCCACCGGGACGGGGATTTAAATCAGCCCCAGCATTTT
TRBV7-2	TRBJ1-5	few	TRBD1	CASSPDRNSNQPQHF	TGTGCCAGCAGCCCGGACAGGAATAGCAATCAGCCCCAGCATTTT
TRBV12-3/TRBV12-4	TRBJ2-7	many	TRBD2	CASRTSGGSYEQYF	TGTGCCAGCAGAACTAGCGGGGGGTCCTACGAGCAGTACTTC
TRBV6-2/TRBV6-3	TRBJ1-6	many	-	CASSFNQLFSSYNSPLHF	TGTGCCAGCAGTTTTAACCAGCTTTTCAGCTCCTATAATTCACCCCTCCACTTT
TRBV6-5	TRBJ1-3	many	-	CASGGSGNTIYF	TGTGCCTCCGGGGGCTCTGGAAACACCATATATTTT
TRBV7-9	TRBJ2-3	few	TRBD1	CASGQGDTDTQYF	TGTGCCAGCGGGCAGGGGGACACAGATACGCAGTATTTT
TRBV10-3	TRBJ1-1	many	-	CAISSAGLDTEAFF	TGTGCCATCAGCTCAGCGGGTCTGGACACTGAAGCTTTCTTT
TRBV12-3/TRBV12-4	TRBJ1-5	-	-	CASSFNPDQPQHF	TGTGCCAGCAGTTTTAATCCGGATCAGCCCCAGCATTTT
TRBV7-2	TRBJ2-5	-	-	CASSPTPGVRETQYF	TGTGCCAGCAGTCCCACTCCAGGGGTCCGAGAGACCCAGTACTTC
TRBV7-2	TRBJ2-1	-	-	CASSRDVGGRYNEQFF	TGTGCCAGCAGCCGCGACGTTGGGGGTCGTTACAATGAGCAGTTCTTC
TRBV16	TRBJ1-1	many	-	CASSRNSVGTEAFF	TGTGCCAGCAGCCGAAACTCGGTAGGCACTGAAGCTTTCTTT
TRBV4-3	TRBJ1-6	many	-	CASSQSHGGNSPLHF	TGCGCCAGCAGCCAATCCCACGGAGGGAATTCACCCCTCCACTTT
TRBV12-3/TRBV12-4	TRBJ2-1	few	TRBD2	CASRLPPRLAVYNEQFF	TGTGCCAGCAGGCTACCCCCCCGACTAGCGGTCTACAATGAGCAGTTCTTC
TRBV7-2	TRBJ1-1	many	TRBD1	CASSLYPGQEGTEAFF	TGTGCCAGCAGCTTGTACCCCGGACAGGAGGGCACTGAAGCTTTCTTT
TRBV7-9	TRBJ1-3	many	-	CASSSPQVTGNTIYF	TGTGCCAGCAGCTCTCCCCAGGTGACGGGAAACACCATATATTTT
TRBV12-3/TRBV12-4	TRBJ1-5	many	-	CASGSSSNQPQHF	TGTGCCAGCGGATCGAGTAGCAATCAGCCCCAGCATTTT
TRBV20-1	TRBJ2-2	few	TRBD1	CSAKGQGRITGELFF	TGCAGTGCTAAAGGACAGGGGCGGATCACCGGGGAGCTGTTTTTT
TRBV28	TRBJ2-1	-	-	CASSSPPWGLLYNEQFF	TGTGCCAGCAGTTCCCCCCCGTGGGGGCTCCTCTACAATGAGCAGTTCTTC
TRBV29-1	TRBJ1-2	many	TRBD1	CSATGRDSNYGYTF	TGCAGTGCGACAGGGAGGGATTCTAACTATGGCTACACCTTC
TRBV11-2	TRBJ2-3	few	-	CASSLSGVGTDTQYF	TGTGCCAGCAGCTTAAGCGGAGTTGGGACAGATACGCAGTATTTT
TRBV9	TRBJ2-7	-	TRBD1	CASSEGQASSYEQYF	TGTGCCAGCAGCGAAGGACAGGCAAGCTCCTACGAGCAGTACTTC
TRBV3-1	TRBJ2-3	many	-	CASSLQRGGPGTDTQYF	TGTGCCAGCAGCCTTCAGAGGGGGGGCCCGGGCACAGATACGCAGTATTTT
TRBV5-1	TRBJ2-3	many	-	CASSLAITRTPDTQYF	TGCGCCAGCAGCTTGGCCATTACGAGGACCCCAGATACGCAGTATTTT
TRBV20-1	TRBJ2-7	-	TRBD2	CSASLQAGAYEQYF	TGCAGTGCTAGTCTCCAAGCGGGGGCCTACGAGCAGTACTTC
TRBV5-1	TRBJ1-6	many	-	CASSLMTSNSPLHF	TGCGCCAGCAGCTTGATGACTTCTAATTCACCCCTCCACTTT
TRBV28	TRBJ1-3	many	-	CASEAAASGNTIYF	TGTGCCAGCGAGGCAGCCGCCTCTGGAAACACCATATATTTT
TRBV5-1	TRBJ1-1	many	-	CASSFPTEGGQTEAFF	TGCGCCAGCAGCTTCCCTACGGAGGGGGGCCAGACTGAAGCTTTCTTT
TRBV5-1	TRBJ2-3	few	TRBD1	CASSLRTGLSTDTQYF	TGCGCCAGCAGCCTTAGGACAGGACTTAGCACAGATACGCAGTATTTT
TRBV6-5	TRBJ1-2	few	TRBD1	CASSYSMITGDYGYTF	TGTGCCAGCAGTTACTCGATGATCACAGGGGATTATGGCTACACCTTC
TRBV7-9	TRBJ2-1	many	-	CASSLGQANEQFF	TGTGCCAGCAGCCTGGGACAAGCGAATGAGCAGTTCTTC
TRBV27	TRBJ1-5	few	-	CASSLGTDRNQPQHF	TGTGCCAGCAGTTTGGGGACGGACCGCAATCAGCCCCAGCATTTT
TRBV5-1	TRBJ2-3	-	-	CASNQGAGTDTQYF	TGCGCCAGCAATCAAGGGGCTGGCACAGATACGCAGTATTTT
TRBV5-1	TRBJ1-4	many	-	CASSLGQPNEKLFF	TGCGCCAGCAGCTTGGGGCAGCCGAATGAAAAACTGTTTTTT
TRBV5-1	TRBJ2-3	few	TRBD1	CASSQNPSGDRGTDTQYF	TGCGCCAGCAGCCAAAACCCCTCCGGAGACAGGGGCACAGATACGCAGTATTTT
TRBV7-9	TRBJ2-1	few	TRBD2	CASSFSRGAYNEQFF	TGTGCCAGCAGCTTTTCGCGGGGGGCCTACAATGAGCAGTTCTTC
TRBV20-1	TRBJ1-2	many	TRBD1	CSAQTGGYGYTF	TGCAGTGCCCAGACAGGGGGCTATGGCTACACCTTC
TRBV5-1	TRBJ1-3	once	-	CASRRIPNPDAAARGNTIYF	TGCGCCAGCAGACGAATTCCAAACCCTGACGCAGCCGCACGTGGAAACACCATATATTTT
TRBV6-2/TRBV6-3	TRBJ1-5	few	-	CASSYSRSQPQHF	TGTGCCAGCAGTTACTCGAGATCTCAGCCCCAGCATTTT
TRBV6-2/TRBV6-3	TRBJ1-5	-	-	CASSPHNSNQPQHF	TGTGCCAGCAGCCCCCATAATAGCAATCAGCCCCAGCATTTT